This T cell receptor beta chain was sequenced for a study of cytomegalovirus exposure and HLA in healthy donors. Regarding the study as a whole: Prior analysis indicated that the majority of TCR beta V segments exhibited productivity approximately 90% or approximately 30% of the time. Rare sequences made up most TCRs, while some public TCRs were found in many donors. In terms of immune exposure information, only CMV serostatus was available. Analysis was carried out at a later point, and it linked a missense DCLRE1C variant to TCR beta V- and J-gene trimming.

This CDR3 spans 19 amino acids. With 0 bases removed from V and 4 bases from J, the gap between germline ends came to 24 bases. CDR1 is LGHNA and CDR2 is YSLEER in the germline V gene. This PCR relied on a set of 60 Vbeta primers and 13 Jbeta primers. Using immunoSEQ multiplex PCR, the repertoire was profiled, and TCRdb retains in-frame clones only, with some absent. The sample lists 150,000 to 200,000 clones; 60% to 80% were seen once. Note on this clone: Its matching antigen is unknown.

The source material was PBMCs. The chain uses TRBV4-3 and TRBJ2-5, with D unclear. The sequence derives from a man younger than 35 in good health and CMV-seropositive. The CDR3 bases are TGCGCCAGCAGCCAAGATCACAGTTTTAACCGGCCATACCGAGAGACCCAGTACTTC. Translation: CASSQDHSFNRPYRETQYF.